This T cell receptor beta chain was documented in a study of response to subunit inactivated influenza vaccine. Study observations and caveats: That few new T cells are recruited by each seasonal influenza vaccination was the authors' suggestion.

As for this clonotype: Its cognate antigen is unknown.

TCRdb passed the RT-PCR reads through MiXCR, listing each CDR3 protein once. The table shows roughly 500,000 distinct CDR3 sequences, with 16% occurring only once. The origin of this receptor is a man aged 45-69 years who received an inactivated influenza vaccine. Sequences were derived from CD4+ T cells sorted from PBMCs, sampled roughly 24 months after vaccination.

CDR3 sequence: CASSLGVRGVPEAFF. The CDR3 nucleotides read TGTGCCAGCAGCTTAGGGGTCAGGGGAGTACCTGAAGCTTTCTTT. The chain joins TRBV7-9 to TRBJ1-1; a possible D gene is TRBD1 (6 bases). The V and J ends lost 1 base and 6 bases respectively, with 15 bases between them. This CDR3 has 15 residues. Germline V gene sequence: CDR1 SEHNR, CDR2 FQNEAQ (reference sequence).